The 12 T cell receptor beta chains reported below all come from one sample, sequenced in a study of T cells after yellow fever vaccination (dated by TCRdb to the late 2010s). The treatment or condition label, read with the paper, signifies: live attenuated yellow fever vaccine strain. Library generation was performed with 5' RACE. The run used an Illumina HiSeq 2500. In-frame beta chains were kept once TCRdb had trimmed the public reads at Q25 with fastp and called clones with MiXCR. Records with the same CDR3 protein are collapsed into one entry carrying the most frequent genes and DNA. This sample holds 100,000 to 150,000 distinct CDR3 sequences; under 8% were observed only once. The ten largest clonotypes hold roughly 2.5% of the sample. The source was CD4+ T cells sorted from PBMCs, collected 10 days after the first yellow fever vaccination. All receptors derive from a man aged 18 to 30 who received the YFV17D yellow fever vaccine.

This clonotype was counted at least ten times. This chain connects TRBV29-1 to TRBJ1-2; no reliable D call. The CDR3 runs to 13 residues. Between the trimmed V and J ends, which lost 0 bases and 2 bases, there was a span of 7 bases. Germline values: CDR1 SQVTM, CDR2 ANQGSEA. CDR3 in DNA: TGCAGCGTTGAAGAGCAACAGAACTATGGCTACACCTTC. It encodes CSVEEQQNYGYTF.

The rearrangement uses TRBV7-2 and TRBJ2-5, with TRBD1 identical over 12 bases. The CDR3 length is 22 residues. V shed 2 bases and J 5 bases; nucleotides not matched to a gene: 24. Per germline, CDR1 SGHTA and CDR2 FQGNSA. In DNA form, the CDR3 reads TGTGCCAGCAGCTTATTCGTGTCGGGACAGGGGGCTCTGGCGGGGGGTGTGGAGACCCAGTACTTC. Translation gives CASSLFVSGQGALAGGVETQYF.

A few counts support this clonotype. V is TRBV6-5 and J is TRBJ1-6; D not certain. The CDR3 runs 12 residues. From germline, CDR1 is MNHEY and CDR2 SVGAGI. Trimming pared 2 bases from V and 10 bases from J, leaving 6 bases between. CDR3 residues: CASSYSNSPLHF. CDR3 in DNA: TGTGCCAGCAGTTACAGCAACTCACCCCTCCACTTT.

This clonotype was counted many times. The chain carries TRBV7-6 and TRBJ2-7; maybe TRBD2 (5 bases). The germline V gene has CDR1 SGHVS and CDR2 FNYEAQ. V lost 5 bases and J 2 bases, leaving 10 bases between the germline ends. This CDR3 has 13 amino acids. In nucleotides, the CDR3 is TGTGCCAGCAGCCGGGATTTAACCTACGAGCAGTACTTC. This encodes CASSRDLTYEQYF.

This clonotype was recorded many times. The chain combines TRBV9 with TRBJ2-3; D is uncertain. V was pared by 3 bases and J by 6 bases, with 8 bases between. CDR1 SGDLS and CDR2 YYNGEE come from the germline V gene. The length of the CDR3 is 12 residues. The DNA for the CDR3 is TGTGCCAGCAGCGAGGACCAGGATACGCAGTATTTT. Translation: CASSEDQDTQYF.

V gene TRBV7-2 combines with J gene TRBJ1-6; D call uncertain. Germline CDR1 is SGHTA and CDR2 is FQGNSA. CDR3 length equals 13 residues. Trimming shortened V by 2 bases and J by 12 bases, and 11 bases separated the two germline ends. CDR3 residues: CASSLRDIQPLHF. The CDR3 region has the DNA TGTGCCAGCAGCTTAAGGGATATTCAACCCCTCCACTTT.

This clonotype was detected ten times or more. J is TRBJ1-6 and V is TRBV2; D might be TRBD1 (5 bases). CDR3 length: 15 residues. The ends were cut back, 6 bases at V and 11 bases at J, with 20 bases in the middle. Germline values: CDR1 SNHLY, CDR2 FYNNEI. The CDR3 coding sequence is TGTGCCAGCAGAGGGGACGGCGGCACAAGAACACCCCTCCACTTT. Protein: CASRGDGGTRTPLHF.

The table lists this clonotype with many counts. The J gene is TRBJ2-7, the V gene TRBV5-1; D unresolved. CDR1 and CDR2 from the germline V gene are SGHRS and YFSETQ. This CDR3 has 14 residues. V lost 3 bases and J 0 bases, leaving 10 bases between the germline ends. The CDR3 DNA reads as TGCGCCAGCAGCTCTTGGTGGGGCTCCTACGAGCAGTACTTC. It encodes CASSSWWGSYEQYF.

As concerns this clonotype: Compared with germline, one end of the junction differs, possibly owing to a read error. The chain couples TRBV3-1 to TRBJ2-3; 9 bases line up with TRBD2. The germline V gene encodes CDR1 LGHDT and CDR2 YNNKEL (reference sequence). This CDR3 contains 18 residues. The DNA for the CDR3 is TGTGCCTGCAGTTTATCCCCCTCGGGCGGGGGGGCCGCAGATACGCAGTATTTT. Protein: CACSLSPSGGGAADTQYF.

This clonotype was seen more than once but under ten times. The chain is built from TRBV7-9 and TRBJ2-3, with TRBD2 matching over 9 bases. Germline CDR1 is SEHNR and CDR2 is FQNEAQ (reference sequence). The CDR3 extends over 15 amino acids. V lost 2 bases to trimming and J lost 1 base; unmatched junction nucleotides: 1. The CDR3 bases are TGTGCCAGCAGCTTAAGACTAGCGGGCACAGATACGCAGTATTTT. It translates to CASSLRLAGTDTQYF.

This clonotype was seen ten or more times. The rearrangement joins TRBV27 to TRBJ1-5; D not resolved. The CDR3 consists of 14 residues. Germline V gene data show CDR1 as MNHEY and CDR2 as SMNVEV (reference sequence). The V gene lost 5 bases and the J gene lost 3 bases, with 11 bases spanning the gap. Here the CDR3 DNA reads TGTGCCAGCAGTCCGGGAGGGTCCAATCAGCCCCAGCATTTT. It codes for CASSPGGSNQPQHF.

This clonotype was picked up many times. The chain joins TRBV2 to TRBJ2-7; D not certain. V gave up 2 bases and J gave up 8 bases, with 7 bases separating them. Germline-derived CDR1 and CDR2 are SNHLY and FYNNEI. The length of the CDR3 is 11 residues. CDR3 residues: CASSESWKQYV. The DNA of the CDR3 is TGTGCCAGCAGTGAATCGTGGAAGCAGTACGTC.